This TCR beta chain was observed in a study of chemoradiotherapy in HPV16-positive cancers. With 6 bases removed from V and 4 bases from J, the gap between germline ends came to 10 bases. The CDR3 runs 13 residues. Germline lookup yields CDR1 MNHEY and CDR2 SVGAGI. Assay used: immunoSEQ multiplex PCR; TCRdb lists only in-frame clones, some missing. The repertoire has 1,000 or so clones, 77% of them found once; the top ten carry more than 10%. The V and J genes are TRBV6-5 and TRBJ1-5; unclear D gene. The source material was tumor tissue, sampled from a patient who underwent chemoradiotherapy. The receptor was derived from a human donor with HPV-associated anogenital cancer. CDR3 coding DNA: TGTGCCAGCAGCGTGAACAGAAATCAGCCCCAGCATTTT. Translation gives CASSVNRNQPQHF.